This is a list of T cell receptor beta chains from one sample in a study of blood T cell repertoires in COVID-19. Only in-frame clones appear in the TCRdb table, and some are missing; sequencing was by immunoSEQ multiplex PCR. Of approximately 90,000 clones listed, about 89% are singletons. The sequencing sample was made of peripheral blood. The receptor source for this set is a man aged 45-65 years with acute or convalescent COVID-19. The conserved cysteine and the conserved F or W are not part of the CDR3 here.

v_call,j_call,cdr3_aa
TRBV19,TRBJ1-5,ASTPGGSNQPQH
TRBV5-1,TRBJ1-1,ASSPDILNTEAF
TRBV7-3,TRBJ1-1,ASSSQGNTEAF
TRBV6-2/TRBV6-3,TRBJ2-3,ASSYSSGGAYTQY
TRBV3-1/TRBV3-2,TRBJ1-5,ASSQTDSYQPQH
TRBV19,TRBJ1-1,ASSRSSGGVDTEAF
TRBV14,TRBJ1-4,ASSHRTGPNEKLF
TRBV15,TRBJ2-3,ATSRRRGQAPTDTQY
TRBV2,TRBJ1-5,ASTTGFIQPQH
TRBV30,TRBJ1-6,ALTEVGDSPLH
TRBV6-5,TRBJ1-1,ASSPGRDRNTEAF
TRBV30,TRBJ2-1,ASRLAGGEQQF
TRBV7-2,TRBJ1-1,ASSQGQANTEAF
TRBV19,TRBJ1-5,ASSIKGGGNQPQH
TRBV9,TRBJ1-2,ASSVAGTGGDGYT
TRBV15,TRBJ1-4,ATSMTGGGEKLF
TRBV5-6,TRBJ1-1,ASSYTGLDNTEAF